Sequencing of this TCR beta chain was carried out in a study of control samples from healthy donors and cancer patients. Per germline, CDR1 KGHDR and CDR2 SFDVKD. CDR3 length equals 14 residues. Trimming stripped 3 bases from V and 3 bases from J, with 10 bases between. The repertoire was sequenced with immunoSEQ multiplex PCR; TCRdb's copy has only in-frame clones and lacks some. The data contain around 90,000 clones, about 82% of them singletons. Sequences were obtained from blood. The rearrangement uses TRBV24-1 and TRBJ1-2; perhaps TRBD1 as D (5 bases). The receptor's source is a man under 40 in good health. The CDR3 spells CATSDTRGDYGYTF. As DNA, the CDR3 is TGTGCCACCAGTGATACTCGAGGGGACTATGGCTACACCTTC.